This is a list of T cell receptor beta chains from one sample in a study of neurological immune-mediated disorders. MiXCR was run by TCRdb on the 5' RACE reads, yielding one entry per CDR3 protein. The profile shows tens of thousands of distinct CDR3 sequences, 13% to 15% of them singletons. The sequenced material came from PBMCs. The receptor set was obtained from a woman between 50 and 59 years old in good health. Each CDR3 is given with its conserved first and last residue. D genes are given only for firm matches. The listing skips clone size in some rows; elsewhere it reads once, few, many or a size class.

CDR3 length: 13
J gene: TRBJ2-7
clone size: many
D gene: TRBD1
V gene: TRBV5-1
CDR3 DNA: TGCGCCAGCCGTGGGACAGGGGGCTACGAGCAGTACTTC
CDR3 protein: CASRGTGGYEQYF

CDR3 length: 15
J gene: TRBJ2-7
clone size: few
D gene: -
V gene: TRBV4-1
CDR3 DNA: TGCGCCAGCAGCCTCTCGATTGGGGGCTCCTACGAGCAGTACTTC
CDR3 protein: CASSLSIGGSYEQYF

CDR3 length: 15
J gene: TRBJ1-5
clone size: many
D gene: -
V gene: TRBV7-8
CDR3 DNA: TGTGCCAGCAGCTCGGGACCCCTGGGCAGCCAGCCCCAGCATTTT
CDR3 protein: CASSSGPLGSQPQHF

CDR3 length: 14
J gene: TRBJ2-7
clone size: -
D gene: -
V gene: TRBV18
CDR3 DNA: TGTGCCAGCTCACCCTCGTCCACCGCCTACGAGCAGTACTTC
CDR3 protein: CASSPSSTAYEQYF

CDR3 length: 16
J gene: TRBJ2-3
clone size: many
D gene: TRBD1
V gene: TRBV5-1
CDR3 DNA: TGCGCCAGCAGCCAGACAGGGAGTCCCAACACAGATACGCAGTATTTT
CDR3 protein: CASSQTGSPNTDTQYF

CDR3 length: 16
J gene: TRBJ2-1
clone size: many
D gene: TRBD2
V gene: TRBV11-2
CDR3 DNA: TGTGCCAGCAGGACATTGAGCGGGAGTAGGCACAATGAGCAGTTCTTC
CDR3 protein: CASRTLSGSRHNEQFF

CDR3 length: 13
J gene: TRBJ1-1
clone size: many
D gene: -
V gene: TRBV7-3
CDR3 DNA: TGTGCCAGCAGGCTCGCGGTTGGAACTGAAGCTTTCTTT
CDR3 protein: CASRLAVGTEAFF

CDR3 length: 18
J gene: TRBJ2-1
clone size: medium-sized
D gene: TRBD2
V gene: TRBV24-1
CDR3 DNA: TGTGCCACCAGTGACCGCCGACTAGCGGGAGGGCCCACCAATGAGCAGTTCTTC
CDR3 protein: CATSDRRLAGGPTNEQFF

CDR3 length: 15
J gene: TRBJ2-1
clone size: -
D gene: -
V gene: TRBV5-1
CDR3 DNA: TGCGCCAGCAGCTTGGATGGCAAATCCTACAATGAGCAGTTCTTC
CDR3 protein: CASSLDGKSYNEQFF

CDR3 length: 16
J gene: TRBJ2-4
clone size: -
D gene: TRBD2
V gene: TRBV12-3/TRBV12-4
CDR3 DNA: TGTGCCAGCAGCCTGACTAGCGGGGGGGCCAAAAACATTCAGTACTTC
CDR3 protein: CASSLTSGGAKNIQYF

CDR3 length: 17
J gene: TRBJ1-5
clone size: many
D gene: -
V gene: TRBV5-8
CDR3 DNA: TGTGCCAGCAGCTCCTTCGGGGGAGGGTGGAGCAATCAGCCCCAGCATTTT
CDR3 protein: CASSSFGGGWSNQPQHF

CDR3 length: 14
J gene: TRBJ1-2
clone size: many
D gene: TRBD1
V gene: TRBV7-2
CDR3 DNA: TGTGCCAGCAGCCCCGGGACAGGGACCTATGGCTACACCTTC
CDR3 protein: CASSPGTGTYGYTF

CDR3 length: 16
J gene: TRBJ2-1
clone size: many
D gene: -
V gene: TRBV5-1
CDR3 DNA: TGCGCCAGCAGCTTAGGTGAGGGGGGTTCCTACAATGAGCAGTTCTTC
CDR3 protein: CASSLGEGGSYNEQFF

CDR3 length: 14
J gene: TRBJ2-1
clone size: many
D gene: -
V gene: TRBV27
CDR3 DNA: TGTGCCAGCAAAACAGGGTCCATTGCGAATGAGCAGTTCTTC
CDR3 protein: CASKTGSIANEQFF

CDR3 length: 11
J gene: TRBJ2-5
clone size: many
D gene: -
V gene: TRBV20-1
CDR3 DNA: TGCAGTGCCCGACGGGGGGAGACCCAGTACTTC
CDR3 protein: CSARRGETQYF

CDR3 length: 16
J gene: TRBJ2-2
clone size: many
D gene: TRBD2
V gene: TRBV28
CDR3 DNA: TGTGCCAGCCAGACTAGCGGGAGGGAGAACACCGGGGAGCTGTTTTTT
CDR3 protein: CASQTSGRENTGELFF

CDR3 length: 18
J gene: TRBJ2-4
clone size: medium-sized
D gene: TRBD2
V gene: TRBV20-1
CDR3 DNA: TGCAGTGCTATAAGACTAGCGGGGGGAACACTAGCCAAAAACATTCAGTACTTC
CDR3 protein: CSAIRLAGGTLAKNIQYF

CDR3 length: 16
J gene: TRBJ2-1
clone size: many
D gene: -
V gene: TRBV24-1
CDR3 DNA: TGTGCCACCAGTGATTTTCGAGTTCGATACGGGGGTGAGCAGTTCTTC
CDR3 protein: CATSDFRVRYGGEQFF

CDR3 length: 15
J gene: TRBJ2-7
clone size: many
D gene: -
V gene: TRBV5-1
CDR3 DNA: TGCGCCAGCAGCTTGGGGCCAGGGCACTACTACGAGCAGTACTTC
CDR3 protein: CASSLGPGHYYEQYF

CDR3 length: 14
J gene: TRBJ2-5
clone size: many
D gene: -
V gene: TRBV5-6
CDR3 DNA: TGTGCCAGCAGCGACAGGCGACTCCAAGAGACCCAGTACTTC
CDR3 protein: CASSDRRLQETQYF

CDR3 length: 15
J gene: TRBJ2-5
clone size: many
D gene: -
V gene: TRBV12-3/TRBV12-4
CDR3 DNA: TGTGCCAGCAGTTTTCGGGGGTCCCGCCAAGAGACCCAGTACTTC
CDR3 protein: CASSFRGSRQETQYF

CDR3 length: 14
J gene: TRBJ1-5
clone size: many
D gene: -
V gene: TRBV2
CDR3 DNA: TGTGCCAGCAGTGAAGGTGCAGCTAATCAGCCCCAGCATTTT
CDR3 protein: CASSEGAANQPQHF